The clone carrying this T cell receptor beta chain was picked up one time. Sample time point: persistent/refractory GD, antithyroid drugs over 5 years with positive TRAb. Generation of the TCR library employed RNA extracted from PBMCs. Peripheral blood, at 8.5 to 9 milliliters, went into EDTA tubes. The sample belongs to a study of regulatory T cells in long-lasting Graves disease. Libraries of TCR beta came from iRepertoire HTBI primers plus Arm-PCR of CDR3 regions. As handled by the study authors: Across samples, 62 TRBV and roughly 13 TRBJ segments were found. TCRdb reanalysed the multiplex PCR reads using MiXCR and keeps one entry per CDR3 protein. The V and J calls here are based on TCRdb, not the publication. The table includes more than 300,000 distinct CDR3 sequences, roughly 24% detected once. The source material was peripheral blood mononuclear cells (PBMCs), sampled when the disease was refractory, from a patient treated with antithyroid drugs. This clonotype originated in a woman aged 40 to 50 with Graves disease.

CDR3 in amino acids: CSARDAEQAQETQYF. The CDR3 DNA reads TGCAGTGCTAGAGATGCGGAACAGGCCCAAGAGACCCAGTACTTC. The chain recombines TRBV20-1 with TRBJ2-5; D possibly corresponds to TRBD1 (5 bases). Between the trimmed V and J ends, which lost 0 bases and 1 base, there was a span of 12 bases. The CDR3 extends over 15 amino acids. Germline CDR1 DFQATT, CDR2 SNEGSKA (reference sequence).